One sample yielded the 10 T cell receptor beta chains listed below, sequenced in a study of Tregs in tolerant kidney transplant recipients. Related graft donors supplied nonmyeloablative bone marrow transplants, and mixed chimerism was transient. TCRdb's copy holds only in-frame clones and misses some; the assay was immunoSEQ multiplex PCR. The sample yields around 32,000 clones, of which the top ten take up 1.8%. The sample in question was CD4+ T cells from blood (PBMCs), obtained 24 months after the transplant. Every receptor here comes from a human patient who received a combined kidney and bone marrow transplant. Some of the T cells might come from the graft donor.

With regard to this clone: The read is 3 residues too short to cover the CDR3 end, so that end is filled in from the germline J gene. The rearrangement uses TRBV5-1 and TRBJ2-3; D remains unclear. CDR1 SGHRS and CDR2 YFSETQ come from the germline V gene. V was clipped by 8 bases and J by 0 bases, with 10 bases between them. The CDR3 has 13 amino acids. CDR3 DNA (partial): TGCGCCAGTCGACTCCCTAGCACAGATACG. Translated, it gives CASRLPSTDT. In full, the CDR3 is CASRLPSTDTQYF.

A remark on this clone: Read coverage stops 3 residues before the CDR3 terminus; the germline J gene supplies the remainder. The chain joins TRBV19 to TRBJ2-2, with a weak D call TRBD1 (6 bases). Per germline, CDR1 LNHDA and CDR2 SQIVND (reference sequence). V was shortened by 6 bases and J by 1 base, with 9 bases between the two germline ends. The CDR3 has 14 amino acids. The CDR3 is CASRQGMNTGELFF. The sequenced CDR3 bases are TGTGCCAGTAGGCAGGGGATGAACACCGGGGAG.

To note about this clone: The read stops 3 residues short of the end of the CDR3; the missing end is completed from the germline J gene. The rearrangement joins TRBV5-4 to TRBJ2-1; TRBD1 matches 7 bases. The CDR3 has 16 amino acids. The V gene's germline CDR1 is SGHNT and CDR2 YYREEE (reference sequence). V was clipped by 2 bases and J by 5 bases; unmatched bases: 10. Here the CDR3 reads CASSLPPGTEDNEQFF. The DNA read from the CDR3 is TGTGCCAGCAGCTTACCCCCCGGGACAGAAGACAATGAG.

With regard to this clone: From the germline J gene comes the end of the CDR3, since the read stops 3 residues before it. The V and J genes are TRBV5-1 and TRBJ1-1, with D possibly being TRBD1 (5 bases). Germline CDR1 reads SGHRS; CDR2 reads YFSETQ. CDR3 length: 14 residues. Trimming took off 4 bases at V and 6 bases at J, with 16 bases between the two ends. The CDR3 reads CASSDQGKGAEAFF. The CDR3 bases that were read are TGCGCCAGCAGCGATCAGGGAAAAGGCGCTGAA.

Note on this clone: The junction shows a germline mismatch at one end, possibly a read error. The CDR3 is cut off 3 residues early in the read; its end comes from the germline J gene. The chain employs TRBV4-2 and TRBJ1-6; a possible D gene is TRBD1 (6 bases). Germline V lookup: CDR1 LGHNA, CDR2 YNFKEQ. The CDR3 is made up of 16 amino acids. The covered CDR3 bases are TGCGCCAGCAGCCGTCTCCAGGGGAAGGATAATTCACCC. Protein sequence: CASSRLQGKDNSP. The CDR3, in full, reads CASSRLQGKDNSPLHF.

This clone is identified as medium-sized from frequency. The CDR3 is cut off 3 residues early in the read; its end comes from the germline J gene. The chain recombines TRBV19 with TRBJ2-5; 7 bases fit TRBD2. The germline V gene has CDR1 LNHDA and CDR2 SQIVND (reference sequence). V trimming: 4 bases; J trimming: 5 bases; junction bases outside the gene matches: 7. This CDR3 has 14 residues. CDR3 loop: CASSKRDLGETQYF. Partial CDR3 DNA: TGTGCCAGTAGTAAGCGGGATTTAGGGGAGACC.

With respect to this clone: The read is 3 residues too short to cover the CDR3 end, so that end is filled in from the germline J gene. The chain carries TRBV4-2 and TRBJ2-5, with TRBD2 identical over 9 bases. The CDR3 has 15 residues. V lost 4 bases, J lost 4 bases, and 7 bases stayed unmatched. Germline lookup yields CDR1 LGHNA and CDR2 YNFKEQ. This CDR3 reads CASSLWAGGGETQYF. Partial CDR3 DNA: TGTGCCAGCAGCCTTTGGGCGGGAGGGGGAGAGACC.

Comment on this clone: Read data end 3 residues before the CDR3 end; the end is taken from the germline J gene. This sequence joins TRBV29-1 and TRBJ2-4, with 9 bases fitting TRBD1. The CDR3 covers 13 residues. Germline CDR1 and CDR2: SQVTM and ANQGSEA. The junction had 8 bases not matched to a gene; V was cut back by 7 bases and J by 7 bases. The sequenced part of the CDR3 DNA is TGCAGCGGGTGGGACAGGGCCGTTAACATT. Protein product: CSGWDRAVNI. The entire CDR3 is CSGWDRAVNIQYF.

Note on this clone: The CDR3 goes on 3 residues after the read ends, and that part is filled in from the germline J gene. The chain links TRBV30 to TRBJ2-7, with 7 bases lining up with TRBD1. The CDR3 totals 14 residues. J gave up 3 bases and V 4 bases, and 9 bases lay outside the gene matches. Germline loops: CDR1 GTSNPN, CDR2 SVGIG (reference sequence). The CDR3 region is CAWKATGLIYEQYF. CDR3 bases read: TGTGCCTGGAAAGCGACAGGGCTTATCTACGAG.

About this clone itself: The read halts 3 residues ahead of the CDR3 end, with the missing end drawn from the germline J gene. The chain employs TRBV10-3 and TRBJ1-2; tentatively, D is TRBD1 (5 bases). There are 19 residues in the CDR3. V was trimmed by 7 bases and J by 3 bases, leaving 30 bases between them. Germline CDR1 is ENHRY and CDR2 is SYGVKD. The CDR3 loop reads CAITPGGGLGGVRDYGYTF. Incomplete CDR3 DNA: TGTGCCATCACCCCGGGGGGAGGTTTGGGTGGTGTGAGAGACTATGGC.